Shown below are 22 T cell receptor beta chains from a single sample sequenced in a study of HIV-infected patients and healthy controls. TCRdb re-derived calls from the 5' RACE reads in MiXCR, one entry per CDR3 protein. The table records 65,000 to 70,000 distinct CDR3 sequences, about 15% of them present only once. The sample comprised CD4+ T cells from blood. The receptors originated from a human donor in good health.

This clonotype was observed at least ten times. V is TRBV25-1 and J is TRBJ2-3, with unresolved D. Germline values: CDR1 MGHDK, CDR2 SYGVNS. Trimming took 0 bases from V and 3 from J, leaving 4 bases between them. The CDR3 is 13 residues long. The CDR3 loop is CASSEYGTDTQYF. The CDR3 nucleotides are TGTGCCAGCAGTGAATATGGTACAGATACGCAGTATTTT.

This clonotype has a count of ten or more. The chain couples TRBV10-3 to TRBJ2-2, with 7 bases that match TRBD1. V was clipped by 3 bases and J by 3 bases; unmatched bases: 4. The CDR3 is 15 amino acids. Germline V lookup: CDR1 ENHRY, CDR2 SYGVKD. CDR3 sequence (DNA): TGTGCCATCAGTGACAAGGGGGCCCACACCGGGGAGCTGTTTTTT. Translation: CAISDKGAHTGELFF.

V usage is TRBV12-3 or TRBV12-4 and J usage is TRBJ1-5, with D unresolved. CDR3 size: 13 residues. The ends were cut back, 0 bases at V and 7 bases at J, with 7 bases in the middle. For the CDR3, the DNA is TGTGCCAGCAGTTTAGCGGAGGGACAGCCCCAGCATTTT. Encoded protein: CASSLAEGQPQHF.

The chain links TRBV29-1 to TRBJ2-5, with 8 bases matching TRBD2. CDR3 length: 12 amino acids. Germline V gives CDR1 SQVTM, CDR2 ANQGSEA. V trimming: 6 bases; J trimming: 5 bases; junction bases outside the gene matches: 5. The CDR3 DNA follows: TGCAGCGTCATGGGACTAGTTGAGACCCAGTACTTC. It specifies CSVMGLVETQYF.

This rearrangement joins TRBV5-6 to TRBJ2-1, with 7 nucleotides matching TRBD1. The length of the CDR3 is 16 residues. The germline V gene encodes CDR1 SGHDT and CDR2 YYEEEE. Trimming at V came to 4 bases and at J to 5 bases, leaving 12 bases not matched to a gene. The DNA for the CDR3 is TGTGCCAGCAGCCCACTTGGGTGGCAGGGGGACAATGAGCAGTTCTTC. This gives the protein CASSPLGWQGDNEQFF.

The J gene is TRBJ1-5, the V gene TRBV20-1, with a tentative D call TRBD1 (5 bases). V was clipped by 0 bases and J by 3 bases, with 12 bases between them. Germline V lookup: CDR1 DFQATT, CDR2 SNEGSKA (reference sequence). This CDR3 has 15 residues. The CDR3 region is CSAREDGRDNQPQHF. Written as DNA, the CDR3 is TGCAGTGCTAGAGAGGACGGCAGGGACAATCAGCCCCAGCATTTT.

This clonotype was seen more than once but under ten times. This chain links TRBV29-1 with TRBJ1-2, with D possibly being TRBD1 (5 bases). Germline V CDR1 and CDR2: SQVTM, ANQGSEA. V lost 7 bases, J lost 4 bases, and 10 bases lay in between. This CDR3 region has 11 residues. CDR3 coding DNA: TGCAGCGCAGAGGGACCCTATGGCTACACCTTC. It specifies CSAEGPYGYTF.

This clonotype was seen a handful of times. This chain links TRBV11-2 with TRBJ2-1, with 10 bases that match TRBD1. The J segment lost 7 bases and the V segment lost 2 bases, leaving 5 bases of the junction unmatched. The CDR3 has 15 amino acids. Germline V gene sequence: CDR1 SGHAT, CDR2 FQNNGV. The CDR3, as DNA: TGTGCCAGCAGCTTACCCGGGACAGGGGAGAATGAGCAGTTCTTC. Residues: CASSLPGTGENEQFF.

A few counts support this clonotype. The chain employs TRBV5-1 and TRBJ2-3; D not certain. V shed 0 bases and J shed 0 bases, with 11 bases lying between them. Germline CDR1 SGHRS, CDR2 YFSETQ. The CDR3 totals 16 residues. CDR3 coding DNA: TGCGCCAGCAGCTTGGGGGCGAGGCCCAGCACAGATACGCAGTATTTT. Protein sequence: CASSLGARPSTDTQYF.

The V call is TRBV7-2, the J call TRBJ2-1, with TRBD2 matching 7 bases. V gave up 5 bases and J gave up 5 bases; unmatched junction bases: 6. Germline V gives CDR1 SGHTA, CDR2 FQGNSA. This CDR3 comprises 14 residues. The CDR3 is CASSNRDYNNEQFF. CDR3 sequence (DNA): TGTGCCAGCAGCAACCGGGACTATAACAATGAGCAGTTCTTC.

This clonotype was detected only a few times. The chain is built from TRBV7-2 and TRBJ2-7; 7 nucleotides agree with TRBD2. The CDR3 totals 14 residues. Germline V lookup: CDR1 SGHTA, CDR2 FQGNSA. Trimming at V came to 2 bases and at J to 2 bases, leaving 3 bases not matched to a gene. The CDR3 region has the DNA TGTGCCAGCAGCTTATTTGCGGGAGCCTACGAGCAGTACTTC. Residues: CASSLFAGAYEQYF.

The CDR3 protein is CASKILAGQNEQFF. The CDR3 coding sequence is TGTGCCAGCAAGATACTAGCGGGGCAAAATGAGCAGTTCTTC. J is TRBJ2-1 and V is TRBV28; 10 nucleotides align to TRBD2. J gave up 7 bases and V 7 bases, and 7 bases lay outside the gene matches. The CDR3 contains 14 residues. Germline V lookup: CDR1 MDHEN, CDR2 SYDVKM.

This chain uses TRBV12-3 or TRBV12-4 with TRBJ1-1; D may be TRBD1 (5 bases). This CDR3 has 14 residues. V lost 6 bases and J lost 9, with 20 bases in between. In DNA, the CDR3 is TGTGCCAGCAGCTCCTCGGCCTGGGGCAGCCAAGCTTTCTTT. Its protein product is CASSSSAWGSQAFF.

This clonotype was detected a few times. The CDR3: CASSQRWVTERGMNTEAFF. For the CDR3, the DNA is TGTGCCAGCAGCCAACGGTGGGTTACGGAGAGGGGGATGAACACTGAAGCTTTCTTT. The V and J genes are TRBV7-9 and TRBJ1-1, with a weak D call TRBD1 (6 bases). V lost 5 bases to trimming and J lost 0 bases, with 25 bases between them. CDR1 and CDR2 from the germline V gene are SEHNR and FQNEAQ (reference sequence). The CDR3 contains 19 residues.

This clonotype was picked up many times. CDR3 loop: CASSLPGTSGIQETQYF. CDR3 bases: TGCGCCAGCAGCTTGCCCGGGACTAGCGGGATTCAAGAGACCCAGTACTTC. The J gene is TRBJ2-5, the V gene TRBV5-1; 13 bases fit TRBD2. V dropped 1 base and J dropped 2; count of bases not matched to a gene: 5. This CDR3 contains 17 residues. CDR1 and CDR2 from the germline V gene are SGHRS and YFSETQ.

In its sample, this clonotype was seen many times. The rearrangement links TRBV5-1 to TRBJ2-1; 7 bases map to TRBD1. CDR3 length equals 16 residues. With 2 bases clipped from V and 4 bases from J, the junction kept 9 bases outside the gene matches. CDR1 and CDR2 (germline): SGHRS, YFSETQ. The CDR3 loop is CASSFLRTGDYNEQFF. The DNA for the CDR3 is TGCGCCAGCAGCTTTCTCCGGACAGGCGATTACAATGAGCAGTTCTTC.

The gene calls are TRBV11-2 and TRBJ2-1, with 12 bases that match TRBD2. This CDR3 is built from 16 residues. Germline assignment: CDR1 SGHAT and CDR2 FQNNGV. Losses at the gene ends were 5 bases for V and 5 bases for J; bases not matched to a gene: 7. The CDR3 reads CASSRFRLAGDNEQFF. The CDR3 coding sequence is TGTGCCAGCAGCCGATTTCGACTAGCGGGAGACAATGAGCAGTTCTTC. Variable domain in full (rest from reference TRBV11-2 and TRBJ2-1): EAGVAQSPRYKIIEKRQSVAFWCNPISGHATLYWYQQILGQGPKLLIQFQNNGVVDDSQLPKDRFSAERLKGVDSTLKIQPAKLEDSAVYLCASSRFRLAGDNEQFFGPGTRLTVL.

The V and J genes are TRBV18 and TRBJ2-2; 7 bases are shared with TRBD1. The CDR3 is 15 amino acids. Trimming took 5 bases from V and 2 from J; bases not matched to a gene: 5. Germline V gene data show CDR1 as KGHSH and CDR2 as LQKENI. In DNA form, the CDR3 reads TGTGCCAGCTCAATGGACAGGCCCAACACCGGGGAGCTGTTTTTT. As protein: CASSMDRPNTGELFF.

This clonotype has ten or more counts. The chain uses TRBV7-3 and TRBJ2-2; D unresolved. V shed 1 base and J shed 5 bases, with 14 bases lying between them. The CDR3 loop spans 16 amino acids. In germline, CDR1 is SGHTA, CDR2 FQGTGA. The CDR3 here is CASSLNAGRVTGELFF. CDR3 coding DNA: TGTGCCAGCAGCTTAAACGCAGGTCGGGTGACCGGGGAGCTGTTTTTT.

The table lists this clonotype with many counts. This rearrangement joins TRBV6-1 to TRBJ2-7; D gene unclear. This CDR3 is 14 amino acids long. The germline V and J ends were trimmed by 2 bases and 2 bases, with 10 bases remaining between them. The germline gives CDR1 MNHNS, CDR2 SASEGT. CDR3 bases: TGTGCCAGCAGTGAACCCAGGCCGGCCTACGAGCAGTACTTC. Translating gives CASSEPRPAYEQYF.

This clonotype was observed a few times. The chain has TRBV12-3 or TRBV12-4 and TRBJ1-2; perhaps TRBD1 as D (6 bases). Trimming removed 2 bases at V and 4 bases at J, with 11 bases between. This CDR3 has 14 amino acids. CDR3 DNA: TGTGCCAGCAGTTTAAGCGACAGGCTCTATGGCTACACCTTC. This encodes CASSLSDRLYGYTF.

There are a few counts of this clonotype. The chain carries TRBV7-9 and TRBJ1-5; D call uncertain. CDR3 size: 12 residues. Between the trimmed V and J ends, which lost 4 bases and 8 bases, there was a span of 9 bases. CDR1 and CDR2 (germline): SEHNR, FQNEAQ (reference sequence). The CDR3 loop reads CASSSLSEPQHF. CDR3 DNA sequence: TGTGCCAGCAGCTCACTCTCCGAGCCCCAGCATTTT.